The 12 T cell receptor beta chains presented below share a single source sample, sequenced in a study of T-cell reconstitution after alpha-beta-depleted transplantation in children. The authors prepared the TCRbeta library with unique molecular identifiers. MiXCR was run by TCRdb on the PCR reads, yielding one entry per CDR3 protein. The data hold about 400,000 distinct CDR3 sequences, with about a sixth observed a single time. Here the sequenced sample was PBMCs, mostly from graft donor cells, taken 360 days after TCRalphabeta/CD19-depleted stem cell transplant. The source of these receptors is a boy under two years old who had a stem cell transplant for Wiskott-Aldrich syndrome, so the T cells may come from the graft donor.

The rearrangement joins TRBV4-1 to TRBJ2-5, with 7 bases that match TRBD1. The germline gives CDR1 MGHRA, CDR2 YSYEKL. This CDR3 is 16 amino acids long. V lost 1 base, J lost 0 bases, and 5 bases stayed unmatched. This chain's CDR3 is CASSQGPDRDQETQYF. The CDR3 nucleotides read TGCGCCAGCAGCCAAGGTCCCGACAGGGACCAAGAGACCCAGTACTTC.

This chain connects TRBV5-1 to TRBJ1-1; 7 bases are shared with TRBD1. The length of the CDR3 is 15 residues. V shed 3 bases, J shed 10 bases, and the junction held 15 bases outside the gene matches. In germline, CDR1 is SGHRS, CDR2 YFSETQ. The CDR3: CASSWDSLTGIRAFF. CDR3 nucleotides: TGCGCCAGCAGCTGGGACAGCCTCACAGGTATTAGAGCTTTCTTT.

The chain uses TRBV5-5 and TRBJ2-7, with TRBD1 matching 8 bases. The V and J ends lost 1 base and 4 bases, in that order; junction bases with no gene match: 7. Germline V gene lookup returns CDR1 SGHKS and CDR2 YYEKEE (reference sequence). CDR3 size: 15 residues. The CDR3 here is CASSLHGQGAYEQYF. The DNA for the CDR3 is TGTGCCAGCAGCTTGCACGGTCAGGGGGCGTACGAGCAGTACTTC. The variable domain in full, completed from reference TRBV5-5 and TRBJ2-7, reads DAGVTQSPTHLIKTRGQQVTLRCSPISGHKSVSWYQQVLGQGPQFIFQYYEKEERGRGNFPDRFSARQFPNYSSELNVNALLLGDSALYLCASSLHGQGAYEQYFGPGTRLTVT.

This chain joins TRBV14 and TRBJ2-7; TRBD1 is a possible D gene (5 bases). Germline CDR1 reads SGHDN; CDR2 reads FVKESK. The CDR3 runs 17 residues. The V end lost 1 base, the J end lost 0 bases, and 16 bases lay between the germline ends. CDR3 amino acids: CASSQVFFGDSSYEQYF. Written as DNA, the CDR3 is TGTGCCAGCAGCCAAGTGTTTTTCGGAGACAGCTCCTACGAGCAGTACTTC.

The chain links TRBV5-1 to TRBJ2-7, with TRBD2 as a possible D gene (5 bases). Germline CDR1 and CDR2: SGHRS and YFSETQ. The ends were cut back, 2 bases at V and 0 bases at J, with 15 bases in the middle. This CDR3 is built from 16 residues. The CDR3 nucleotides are TGCGCCAGCAGCTTAAAGAGTGGAGGCTCCTCCTACGAGCAGTACTTC. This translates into CASSLKSGGSSYEQYF.

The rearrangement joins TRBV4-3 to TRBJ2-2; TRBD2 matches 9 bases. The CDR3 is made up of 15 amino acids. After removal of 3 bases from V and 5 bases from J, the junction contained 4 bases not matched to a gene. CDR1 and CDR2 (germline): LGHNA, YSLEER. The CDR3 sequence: CASSQGGRETGELFF. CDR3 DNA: TGCGCCAGCAGCCAGGGCGGGAGGGAAACCGGGGAGCTGTTTTTT.

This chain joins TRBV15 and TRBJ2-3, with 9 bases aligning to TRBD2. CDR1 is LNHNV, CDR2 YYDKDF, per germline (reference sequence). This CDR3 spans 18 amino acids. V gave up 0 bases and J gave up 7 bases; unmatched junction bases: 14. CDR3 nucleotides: TGTGCCACCAGCAGAGACCAAAGATTTGGGACTAGCAGACATACGCAGTATTTT. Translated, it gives CATSRDQRFGTSRHTQYF.

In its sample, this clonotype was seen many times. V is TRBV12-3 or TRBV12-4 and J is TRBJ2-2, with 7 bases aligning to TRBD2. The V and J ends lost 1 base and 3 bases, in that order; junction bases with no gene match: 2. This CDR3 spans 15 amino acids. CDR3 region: CASSLDAGDTGELFF. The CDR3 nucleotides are TGTGCCAGCAGTTTAGACGCGGGAGACACCGGGGAGCTGTTTTTT.

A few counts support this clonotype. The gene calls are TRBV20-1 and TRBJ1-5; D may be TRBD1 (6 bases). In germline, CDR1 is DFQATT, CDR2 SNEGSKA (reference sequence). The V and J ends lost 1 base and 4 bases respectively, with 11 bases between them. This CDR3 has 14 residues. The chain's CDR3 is CSARGLDRNQPQHF. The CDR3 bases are TGCAGTGCTAGAGGGTTGGACAGAAATCAGCCCCAGCATTTT.

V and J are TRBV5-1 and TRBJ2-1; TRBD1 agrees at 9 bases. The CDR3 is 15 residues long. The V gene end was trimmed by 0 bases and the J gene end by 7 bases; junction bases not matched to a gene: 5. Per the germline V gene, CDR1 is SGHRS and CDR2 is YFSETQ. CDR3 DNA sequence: TGCGCCAGCAGCTTGGAGTTGACAGGGGGTAATGAGCAGTTCTTC. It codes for CASSLELTGGNEQFF.

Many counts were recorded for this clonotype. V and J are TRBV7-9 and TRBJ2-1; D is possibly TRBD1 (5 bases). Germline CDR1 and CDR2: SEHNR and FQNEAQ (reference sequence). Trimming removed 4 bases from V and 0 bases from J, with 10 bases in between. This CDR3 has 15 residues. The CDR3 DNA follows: TGTGCCAGCAGCTACGACAGAAGCTCCTACAATGAGCAGTTCTTC. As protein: CASSYDRSSYNEQFF.

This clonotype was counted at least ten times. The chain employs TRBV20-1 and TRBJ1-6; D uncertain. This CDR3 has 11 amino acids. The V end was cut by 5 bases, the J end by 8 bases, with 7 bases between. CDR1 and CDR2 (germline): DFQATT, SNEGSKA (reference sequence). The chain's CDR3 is CSARRDSPLHF. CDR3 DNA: TGCAGTGCTCGGCGCGATTCACCCCTCCACTTT.